Below, 18 T cell receptor beta chains from the same sample are listed, as sequenced in a study of blood T cell repertoires in COVID-19. Profiled with immunoSEQ multiplex PCR; TCRdb holds only in-frame clones, not every one. The data contain about 230,000 clones, roughly 88% of them singletons. Sequencing was carried out using PBMCs or T cells enriched from blood (not recorded which). Receptors originate from a woman under 40 who had been exposed to COVID-19.

The J gene is TRBJ2-7, the V gene TRBV7-9; a weak D match, TRBD1 (6 bases). This CDR3 has 13 amino acids. In germline, CDR1 is SEHNR, CDR2 FQNEAQ (reference sequence). Trimming shortened V by 7 bases and J by 1 base, and 11 bases separated the two germline ends. The CDR3 nucleotides read TGTGCCAGCACCCGGGACACATCCTACGAGCAGTACTTC. Translated: CASTRDTSYEQYF.

The J gene is TRBJ1-2, the V gene TRBV19, with D unclear. Germline CDR1 is LNHDA and CDR2 is SQIVND (reference sequence). This CDR3 has 13 amino acids. Trimming took off 2 bases at V and 6 bases at J, with 10 bases between the two ends. Written as DNA, the CDR3 is TGTGCCAGTAGTATATCACTACGGGATGGCTACACCTTC. It translates to CASSISLRDGYTF. Full variable domain (outside the CDR3, taken from reference TRBV19 and TRBJ1-2): DGGITQSPKYLFRKEGQNVTLSCEQNLNHDAMYWYRQDPGQGLRLIYYSQIVNDFQKGDIAEGYSVSREKKESFPLTVTSAQKNPTAFYLCASSISLRDGYTFGSGTRLTVV.

The genes are TRBV7-9 and TRBJ2-3, with D possibly matching TRBD2 (6 bases). The CDR3 spans 15 residues. In germline, CDR1 is SEHNR, CDR2 FQNEAQ (reference sequence). V dropped 2 bases and J dropped 3 bases, with 12 bases sitting between them. The CDR3 sequence is CASSLPGLATDTQYF. For the CDR3, the DNA is TGTGCCAGCAGCTTACCGGGACTCGCGACAGATACGCAGTATTTT.

This chain joins TRBV2 and TRBJ1-5, with D unclear. Trimming stripped 10 bases from V and 7 bases from J, with 17 bases between. The CDR3 is made up of 13 amino acids. From germline, CDR1 is SNHLY and CDR2 FYNNEI. The CDR3 DNA is TGTGCCACCGGGTGGCTATCCGGGCAGCCCCAGCATTTT. This encodes CATGWLSGQPQHF.

This chain connects TRBV5-5 to TRBJ1-5, with D maybe TRBD1 (6 bases). This CDR3 region has 20 residues. The V end was cut by 1 base, the J end by 0 bases, with 23 bases between. Germline V gene data show CDR1 as SGHKS and CDR2 as YYEKEE (reference sequence). In nucleotides, the CDR3 is TGTGCCAGCAGCTTGACCACGTGGCGGACAGAGACCAATAGCAATCAGCCCCAGCATTTT. It yields the protein CASSLTTWRTETNSNQPQHF. Combining the CDR3 with reference TRBV5-5 and TRBJ1-5 gives the whole variable domain DAGVTQSPTHLIKTRGQQVTLRCSPISGHKSVSWYQQVLGQGPQFIFQYYEKEERGRGNFPDRFSARQFPNYSSELNVNALLLGDSALYLCASSLTTWRTETNSNQPQHFGDGTRLSIL.

This clone appeared a single time. The chain couples TRBV9 to TRBJ2-1; 7 nucleotides match TRBD2. Germline CDR1 and CDR2: SGDLS and YYNGEE. The V and J ends lost 2 bases and 2 bases, in that order; junction bases with no gene match: 4. The CDR3 is made up of 15 amino acids. In DNA, the CDR3 is TGTGCCAGCAGCGTGGGCGGGAGACCCTACAATGAGCAGTTCTTC. Its translation is CASSVGGRPYNEQFF.

The CDR3 DNA is TGTGCCAGCAGTTTAGGACAGCAGCTTGAAAAACTGTTTTTT. It translates to CASSLGQQLEKLFF. The chain joins TRBV28 to TRBJ1-4; maybe TRBD1 (6 bases). Germline V CDR1 and CDR2: MDHEN, SYDVKM. Trimming removed 2 bases at V and 7 bases at J, with 11 bases between. This CDR3 region has 14 residues.

This clone was recorded once. The chain links TRBV2 to TRBJ2-7; a possible D gene is TRBD2 (5 bases). The CDR3 consists of 14 residues. V was trimmed by 3 bases and J by 3 bases, leaving 12 bases between them. CDR1 is SNHLY and CDR2 is FYNNEI in the germline V gene. Here the CDR3 reads CASSERVGIYEQYF. The CDR3 DNA is TGTGCCAGCAGTGAGCGGGTAGGGATCTACGAGCAGTACTTC.

CDR3 in amino acids: CASSTESGIARYNEQFF. The DNA of the CDR3 is TGTGCCAGCTCAACAGAGAGCGGGATCGCCCGCTACAATGAGCAGTTCTTC. V usage is TRBV18 and J usage is TRBJ2-1; the match to TRBD2 covers 7 bases. The germline V gene has CDR1 KGHSH and CDR2 LQKENI. The CDR3 length is 17 residues. After removal of 5 bases from V and 3 bases from J, the junction contained 13 bases not matched to a gene.

This clone was observed a few times. V is TRBV30 and J is TRBJ1-5; D not resolved. V dropped 1 base and J dropped 3 bases, with 7 bases sitting between them. This CDR3 has 13 amino acids. Germline loops: CDR1 GTSNPN, CDR2 SVGIG (reference sequence). The CDR3 nucleotides read TGTGCCTGGAGTGACAGCTACAATCAGCCCCAGCATTTT. Protein product: CAWSDSYNQPQHF.

The V call is TRBV19, the J call TRBJ2-1; D is uncertain. The CDR3 totals 16 residues. Trimming took 5 bases from V and 6 from J, leaving 20 bases between them. In germline, CDR1 is LNHDA, CDR2 SQIVND (reference sequence). The CDR3 reads CASSLISKALFNEQFF. CDR3 sequence (DNA): TGTGCCAGTAGTTTAATTTCCAAAGCCCTCTTCAATGAGCAGTTCTTC.

The rearrangement links TRBV7-9 to TRBJ1-1; possible D gene TRBD1, 5 bases. Germline V gene data show CDR1 as SEHNR and CDR2 as FQNEAQ (reference sequence). This CDR3 spans 15 amino acids. V was clipped by 1 base and J by 10 bases, with 19 bases between them. The DNA of the CDR3 is TGTGCCAGCAGCTTAGTAATTGGCCAGTACGGGGGAGCTTTCTTT. Residues: CASSLVIGQYGGAFF.

This clone was seen a single time. The rearrangement links TRBV5-5 to TRBJ1-5; D is uncertain. The V and J ends lost 0 bases and 4 bases respectively, with 5 bases between them. Germline CDR1 is SGHKS and CDR2 is YYEKEE (reference sequence). The length of the CDR3 is 13 residues. This CDR3 reads CASSLDRNQPQHF. CDR3 sequence (DNA): TGTGCCAGCAGCTTGGACAGAAATCAGCCCCAGCATTTT.

V and J are TRBV5-4 and TRBJ2-4; TRBD2 agrees at 7 bases. The CDR3 covers 14 residues. The V and J ends lost 2 bases and 5 bases, in that order; junction bases with no gene match: 4. The germline CDR1 and CDR2 sequences are SGHNT and YYREEE (reference sequence). The CDR3, as DNA: TGTGCCAGCAGCTTTTGGGGGAGGGAAAACATTCAGTACTTC. Encoded protein: CASSFWGRENIQYF. The whole variable domain, filled in from reference TRBV5-4 and TRBJ2-4, reads ETGVTQSPTHLIKTRGQQVTLRCSSQSGHNTVSWYQQALGQGPQFIFQYYREEENGRGNFPPRFSGLQFPNYSSELNVNALELDDSALYLCASSFWGRENIQYFGAGTRLSVL.

The genes are TRBV6-2 or TRBV6-3 and TRBJ2-3, with D possibly matching TRBD2 (5 bases). Germline V CDR1 and CDR2: MNHEY, SVGEGT. The CDR3 totals 17 residues. V lost 2 bases and J 0 bases, leaving 15 bases between the germline ends. This CDR3 is CASSYPRTLQSTDTQYF. CDR3 in DNA: TGTGCCAGCAGTTACCCGAGGACTCTTCAAAGCACAGATACGCAGTATTTT.

CDR3 in DNA: TGCGCCAGCAGCCCAACCGCCGGGGTTCGATACAATGAGCAGTTCTTC. Protein: CASSPTAGVRYNEQFF. The chain employs TRBV4-1 and TRBJ2-1; tentative D call: TRBD2 (5 bases). Trimming removed 4 bases at V and 4 bases at J, with 17 bases between. The CDR3 sequence is 16 residues long. Per germline, CDR1 MGHRA and CDR2 YSYEKL.

J is TRBJ2-7 and V is TRBV4-1; the D gene is possibly TRBD2 (5 bases). Germline V lookup: CDR1 MGHRA, CDR2 YSYEKL. The ends were cut back, 0 bases at V and 7 bases at J, with 13 bases in the middle. The CDR3 consists of 14 residues. The CDR3 coding sequence is TGCGCCAGCAGCCAAGACGACGGGATGGGAGAGCAGTACTTC. As protein: CASSQDDGMGEQYF.

The gene calls are TRBV6-4 and TRBJ1-4; D is perhaps TRBD1 (6 bases). Trimming left V 8 bases short and J 6 bases short, with 16 bases between. The CDR3 totals 14 residues. Germline V gene data show CDR1 as MRHNA and CDR2 as SNTAGT. CDR3 region: CASGTQGVYEKLFF. DNA for the CDR3: TGTGCCAGCGGAACACAGGGAGTTTATGAAAAACTGTTTTTT.